One T cell receptor beta chain is described in this entry. The CDR3 spans 13 residues. Per the germline V gene, CDR1 is GTSNPN and CDR2 is SVGIG (reference sequence). V lost 1 base and J lost 5, with 11 bases in between. Cases classed as stable hyperthyroidism had no ophthalmopathy within 18 months of follow-up. PBMCs came from more than 7.5 ml of fresh peripheral blood. The authors amplified TCR beta CDR3 regions, and they did so from RNA transcripts for repertoire sequencing. First-round RT-PCR employed HTBI primers, with a second-round multiplex PCR after it. TCRdb ran MiXCR on the multiplex PCR reads and lists one entry per CDR3 protein. The data show about 400,000 distinct CDR3 sequences, about 21% seen once. The sample belongs to a study of Graves' ophthalmopathy and Graves' hyperthyroidism. The overall study: Blood was drawn at initial diagnosis, before any treatment.

The genes are TRBV30 and TRBJ1-1; D might be TRBD1 (5 bases). This TCR derives from a woman between 18 and 29 years old with stable Graves' hyperthyroidism. The sample was peripheral blood. CDR3 DNA sequence: TGTGCCTGGAGTGGGCAGGGTTTGACTGAAGCTTTCTTT. It encodes CAWSGQGLTEAFF.